This T cell receptor (beta chain) is from a study of control samples from healthy donors and cancer patients. Germline V gene data show CDR1 as ENHRY and CDR2 as SYGVKD. The CDR3 consists of 13 residues. The V end lost 11 bases, the J end lost 6 bases, and 19 bases lay between the germline ends. TCRdb keeps only in-frame clones here, not all; method: immunoSEQ multiplex PCR. The top ten clones hold 12% of a sample with 110,000 or so clones, 85% to 90% of them seen once. The sample consisted of blood. The chain is built from TRBV10-3 and TRBJ1-1, with D perhaps matching TRBD1 (6 bases). This TCR came from a man aged 25-45 years in good health. The CDR3 loop is CASGQGPEAEAFF. For the CDR3, the DNA is TGTGCCTCCGGTCAGGGGCCAGAAGCTGAAGCTTTCTTT.